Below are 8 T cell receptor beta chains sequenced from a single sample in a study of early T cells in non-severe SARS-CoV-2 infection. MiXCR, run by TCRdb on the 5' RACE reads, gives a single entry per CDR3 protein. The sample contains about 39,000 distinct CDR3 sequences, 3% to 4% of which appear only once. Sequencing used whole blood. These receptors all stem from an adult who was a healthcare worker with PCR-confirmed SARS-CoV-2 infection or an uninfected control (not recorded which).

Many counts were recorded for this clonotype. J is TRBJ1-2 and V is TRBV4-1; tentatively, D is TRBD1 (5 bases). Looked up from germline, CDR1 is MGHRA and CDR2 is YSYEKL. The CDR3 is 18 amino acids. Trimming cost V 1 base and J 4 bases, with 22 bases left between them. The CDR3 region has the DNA TGCGCCAGCAGCCAAGTTTCATTCGGGGCGCTGGGTTCCTATGGCTACACCTTC. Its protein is CASSQVSFGALGSYGYTF.

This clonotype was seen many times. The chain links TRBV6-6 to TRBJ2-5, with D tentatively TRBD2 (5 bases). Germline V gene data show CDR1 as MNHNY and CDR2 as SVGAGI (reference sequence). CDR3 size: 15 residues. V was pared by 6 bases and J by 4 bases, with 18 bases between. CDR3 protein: CASSRTHPRGETQYF. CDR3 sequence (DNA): TGTGCCAGCAGCCGGACCCATCCACGGGGAGAGACCCAGTACTTC.

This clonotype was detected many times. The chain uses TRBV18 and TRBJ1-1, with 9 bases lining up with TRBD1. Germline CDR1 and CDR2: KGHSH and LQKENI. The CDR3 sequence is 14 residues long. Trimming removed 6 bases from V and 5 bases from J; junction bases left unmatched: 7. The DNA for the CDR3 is TGTGCCAGCTCCGAGGGACAGGGAGGGACTGAAGCTTTCTTT. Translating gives CASSEGQGGTEAFF. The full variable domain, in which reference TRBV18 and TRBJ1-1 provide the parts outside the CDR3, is NAGVMQNPRHLVRRRGQEARLRCSPMKGHSHVYWYRQLPEEGLKFMVYLQKENIIDESGMPKERFSAEFPKEGPSILRIQQVVRGDSAAYFCASSEGQGGTEAFFGQGTRLTVV.

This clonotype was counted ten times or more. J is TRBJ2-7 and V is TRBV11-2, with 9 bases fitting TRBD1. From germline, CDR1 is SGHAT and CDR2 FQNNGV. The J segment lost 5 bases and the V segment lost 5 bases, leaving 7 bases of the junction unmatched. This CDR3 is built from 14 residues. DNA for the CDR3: TGTGCCAGCAGCCCACGGACAGGGGCGAACGAGCAGTACTTC. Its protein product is CASSPRTGANEQYF.

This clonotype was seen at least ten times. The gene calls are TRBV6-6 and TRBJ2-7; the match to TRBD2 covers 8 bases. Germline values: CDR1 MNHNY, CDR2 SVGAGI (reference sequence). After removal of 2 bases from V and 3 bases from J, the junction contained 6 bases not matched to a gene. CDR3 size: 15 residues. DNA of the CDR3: TGTGCCAGCAGTTACGGGGGTAGCGGGAACTACGAGCAGTACTTC. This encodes CASSYGGSGNYEQYF.

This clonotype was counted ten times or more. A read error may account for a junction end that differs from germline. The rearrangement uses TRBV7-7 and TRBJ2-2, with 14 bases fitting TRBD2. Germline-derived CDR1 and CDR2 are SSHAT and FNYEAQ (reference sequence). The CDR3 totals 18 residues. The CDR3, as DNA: TGTGCTAGCAGCTTCGGGGGGACTAGCGGGAGAAACACCGGGGAGCTGTTTTTT. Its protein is CASSFGGTSGRNTGELFF.

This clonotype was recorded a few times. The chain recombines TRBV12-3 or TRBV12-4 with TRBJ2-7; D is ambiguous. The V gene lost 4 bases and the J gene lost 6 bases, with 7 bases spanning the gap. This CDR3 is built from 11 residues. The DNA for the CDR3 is TGTGCCAGCAGTTGGAGCAGCGAGCAGTACTTC. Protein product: CASSWSSEQYF.

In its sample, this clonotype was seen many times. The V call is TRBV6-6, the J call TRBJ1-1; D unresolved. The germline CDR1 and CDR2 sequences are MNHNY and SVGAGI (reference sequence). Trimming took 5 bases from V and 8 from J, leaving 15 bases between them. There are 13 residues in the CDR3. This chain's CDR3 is CASSTPLSWEAFF. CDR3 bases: TGTGCCAGCAGTACCCCTCTAAGTTGGGAAGCTTTCTTT.